The text below deals with one TCR beta chain. Its recognized antigen is unknown. Nothing much larger sits one base from this clone, and base qualities are not available. From the germline V gene, CDR1 is MNHEY and CDR2 is SVGAGI. Ends trimmed: V by 9 bases, J by 7 bases; bases unmatched to a gene: 3. The CDR3 runs 12 residues from the cysteine to the phenylalanine. Only CDR3 DNA is held: 36 bases, read in frame from base 1. The data are from a study of T cell responses to AZD1222 COVID-19 vaccine (dated by TCRdb to the early 2020s). Regarding the study in general: Because spike-specific TCR depth and breadth did not differ between the two schedules, AZD1222 recipients who got a second dose at roughly 4 weeks were pooled with those who got a second dose at roughly 12 weeks. A total of around 240 trial participants underwent TCR sequencing, of whom around 200 received two doses of AZD1222 and about 25 received two doses of the MenACWY control vaccine. Trial participants were enrolled by age into 18-55, 56-69 and 70-plus year subgroups, with around 150, 28 and 57 TCR-sequenced participants respectively. Study-wide findings and limitations: Spike-specific TCR breadth and depth rose significantly after two AZD1222 doses compared with day 0 and with MenACWY recipients. Because no samples from the day 14 peak response were available, repertoires could be characterized only after the peak T cell response. Most participants were white British and females outnumbered males, and the authors suggested that clonal diversity may have been underestimated. The 56-69-year group was small, and its depth increase did not reach significance, likely because of low power. Reportedly, almost half of the unique spike-specific TCRs recognized epitopes lying outside the regions that are mutated in the B.1.351 and B.1.1.7 variants. Conclusions about previously exposed vaccinees were limited because only five to seven AZD1222 recipients were SARS-CoV-2 seropositive at baseline. CD4 TCRs associated with the vaccine covered the entire spike protein, and the dominant responses were in regions 160-218 and 743-854.

The time point tag for this specimen amounts to: baseline before first vaccination. The vaccinee samples were drawn from two UK trials, COV001 and COV002, one of which was a single-blind randomized controlled phase 2/3 trial testing AZD1222 (ChAdOx1 nCoV-19) in healthy adults. Trial participant PBMC samples were collected at day 0 and day 28 after the second dose for TCRbeta chain sequencing. The CDR3 regions of human TCRbeta chains were analyzed by immunosequencing. The authors processed their data as follows. TCRs in the repertoires were matched against a reference library of SARS-CoV-2-specific TCRs that had been generated with the MIRA antigen-specificity platform. Breadth was defined as the fraction of unique TCRs that were SARS-CoV-2-associated. Depth was defined as the fraction of total T cells that were SARS-CoV-2-associated. Using the MIRA data, each spike-specific TCR was assigned both to the spike region to which the TCR was reactive and to a CD4 or CD8 class. Log10-transformed breadth and depth values were compared by one-way ANOVA with Sidak's multiple comparisons tests. This immuneACCESS table, as held by TCRdb, lists in-frame sequences with V and J called but not all clones. Of the missing ones, under half trace to an unresolved V gene in checked studies; the others have no known cause. That table gives V, J and clone size, and the DNA gave D and trimming. The sample profile shows over 100,000 clones; over 80% of them were found once. Roughly 6.9% of the sample goes to the ten largest clones.

The clonotype was recovered from an adult in good health. Sequences were derived from peripheral blood, sampled on day 0 of AZD1222 vaccination. The chain is encoded by TRBV6-5 joined to TRBJ1-6; 7 bases in between match TRBD1. The CDR3 is CASGTVNSPLHF. The sequenced DNA is TGTGCCAGTGGGACAGTCAATTCACCCCTCCACTTT.